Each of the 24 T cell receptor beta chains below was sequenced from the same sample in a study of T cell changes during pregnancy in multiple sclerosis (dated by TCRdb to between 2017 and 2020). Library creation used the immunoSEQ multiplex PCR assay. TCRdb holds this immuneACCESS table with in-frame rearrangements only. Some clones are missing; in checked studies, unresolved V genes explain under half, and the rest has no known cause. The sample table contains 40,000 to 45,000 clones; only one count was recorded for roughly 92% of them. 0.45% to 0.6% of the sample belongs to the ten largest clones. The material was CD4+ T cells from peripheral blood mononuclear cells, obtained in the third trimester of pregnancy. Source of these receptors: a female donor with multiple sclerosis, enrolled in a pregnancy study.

CDR3 amino acids: CASSLGDRLKGTNYGYTF. Written as DNA, the CDR3 is TGTGCCAGCAGCTTAGGCGACAGATTAAAGGGTACTAACTATGGCTACACCTTC. The rearrangement joins TRBV11-3 to TRBJ1-2; a possible D gene is TRBD1 (5 bases). This CDR3 is built from 18 residues. V was clipped by 1 base and J by 0 bases, with 18 bases between them. In germline, CDR1 is SGHNT, CDR2 YENEEA.

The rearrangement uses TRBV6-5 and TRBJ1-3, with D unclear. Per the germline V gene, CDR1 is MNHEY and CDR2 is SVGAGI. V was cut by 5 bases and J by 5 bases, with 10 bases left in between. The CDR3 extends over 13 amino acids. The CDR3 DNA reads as TGTGCCAGCAGTCGCGGAGTCCGAAACACCATATATTTT. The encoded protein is CASSRGVRNTIYF.

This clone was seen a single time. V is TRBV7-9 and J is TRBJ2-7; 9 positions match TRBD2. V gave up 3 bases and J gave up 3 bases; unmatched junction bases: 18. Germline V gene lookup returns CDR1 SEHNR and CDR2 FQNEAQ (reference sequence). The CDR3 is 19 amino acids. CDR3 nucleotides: TGTGCCAGCAGCTTTAGGCGGAGGGGACTAGCCCCACCGAACTACGAGCAGTACTTC. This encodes CASSFRRRGLAPPNYEQYF. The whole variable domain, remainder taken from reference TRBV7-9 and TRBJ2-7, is DTGVSQNPRHKITKRGQNVTFRCDPISEHNRLYWYRQTLGQGPEFLTYFQNEAQLEKSRLLSDRFSAERPKGSFSTLEIQRTEQGDSAMYLCASSFRRRGLAPPNYEQYFGPGTRLTVT.

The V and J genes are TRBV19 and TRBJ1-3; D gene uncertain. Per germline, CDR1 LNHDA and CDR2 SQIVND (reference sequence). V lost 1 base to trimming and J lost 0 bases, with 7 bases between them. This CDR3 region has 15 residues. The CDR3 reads CASSIALLSGNTIYF. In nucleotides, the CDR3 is TGTGCCAGTAGTATAGCATTACTCTCTGGAAACACCATATATTTT.

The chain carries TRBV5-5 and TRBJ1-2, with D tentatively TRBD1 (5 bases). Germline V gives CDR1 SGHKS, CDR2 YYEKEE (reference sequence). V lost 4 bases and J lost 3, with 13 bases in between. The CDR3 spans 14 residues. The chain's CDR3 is CASSRDSSHYGYTF. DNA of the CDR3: TGTGCCAGCAGCCGTGACAGCAGCCACTATGGCTACACCTTC. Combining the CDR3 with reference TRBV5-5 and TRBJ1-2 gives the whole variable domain DAGVTQSPTHLIKTRGQQVTLRCSPISGHKSVSWYQQVLGQGPQFIFQYYEKEERGRGNFPDRFSARQFPNYSSELNVNALLLGDSALYLCASSRDSSHYGYTFGSGTRLTVV.

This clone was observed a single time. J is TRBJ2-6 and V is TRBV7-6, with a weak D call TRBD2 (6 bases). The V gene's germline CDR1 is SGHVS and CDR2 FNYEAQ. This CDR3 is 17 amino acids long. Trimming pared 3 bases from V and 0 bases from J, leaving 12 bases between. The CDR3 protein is CASSFTLGGSGANVLTF. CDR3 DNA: TGTGCCAGCAGCTTCACCCTGGGGGGCTCTGGGGCCAACGTCCTGACTTTC.

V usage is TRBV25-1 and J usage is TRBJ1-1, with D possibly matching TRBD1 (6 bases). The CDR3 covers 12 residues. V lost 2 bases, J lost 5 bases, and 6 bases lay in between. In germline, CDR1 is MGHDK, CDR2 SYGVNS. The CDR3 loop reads CASSEDRTEAFF. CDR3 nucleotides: TGTGCCAGCAGTGAAGACAGGACTGAAGCTTTCTTT.

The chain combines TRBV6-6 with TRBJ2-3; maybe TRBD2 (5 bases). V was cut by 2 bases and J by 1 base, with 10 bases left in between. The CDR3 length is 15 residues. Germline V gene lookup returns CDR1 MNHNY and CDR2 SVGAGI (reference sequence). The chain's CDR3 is CASSYGGLRTDTQYF. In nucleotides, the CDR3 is TGTGCCAGCAGTTACGGAGGACTCCGCACAGATACGCAGTATTTT.

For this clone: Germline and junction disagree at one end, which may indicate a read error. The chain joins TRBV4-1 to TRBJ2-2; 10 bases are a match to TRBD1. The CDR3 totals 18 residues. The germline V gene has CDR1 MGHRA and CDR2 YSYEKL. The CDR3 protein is CASSKDPGQGLRTGELFF. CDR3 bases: TGCGCCAGCAGCAAAGACCCGGGACAGGGGTTAAGGACCGGGGAGCTGTTTTTT.

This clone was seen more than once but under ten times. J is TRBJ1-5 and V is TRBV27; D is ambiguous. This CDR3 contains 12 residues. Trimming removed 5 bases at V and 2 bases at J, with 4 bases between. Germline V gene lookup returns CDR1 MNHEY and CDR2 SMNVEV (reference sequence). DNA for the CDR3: TGTGCCAGCAGTACGGGCAATCAGCCCCAGCATTTT. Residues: CASSTGNQPQHF.

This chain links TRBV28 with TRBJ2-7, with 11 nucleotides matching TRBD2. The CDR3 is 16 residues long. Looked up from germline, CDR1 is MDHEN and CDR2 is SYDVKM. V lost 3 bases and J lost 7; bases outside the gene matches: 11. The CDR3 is CASSLIVAGGPREQYF. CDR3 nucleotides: TGTGCCAGCAGTTTGATAGTAGCGGGAGGGCCAAGAGAGCAGTACTTC.

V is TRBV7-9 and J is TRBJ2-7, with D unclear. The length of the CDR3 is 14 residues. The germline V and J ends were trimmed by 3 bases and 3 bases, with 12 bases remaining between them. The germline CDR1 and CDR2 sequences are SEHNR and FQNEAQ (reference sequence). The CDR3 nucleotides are TGTGCCAGCAGCTTGAACTCGAGAAACTACGAGCAGTACTTC. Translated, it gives CASSLNSRNYEQYF.

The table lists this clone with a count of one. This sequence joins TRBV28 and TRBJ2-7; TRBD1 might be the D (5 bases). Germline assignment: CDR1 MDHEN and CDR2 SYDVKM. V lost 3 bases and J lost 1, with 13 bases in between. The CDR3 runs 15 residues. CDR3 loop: CASSFSRPGSYEQYF. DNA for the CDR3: TGTGCCAGCAGTTTCTCCCGGCCAGGGTCCTACGAGCAGTACTTC.

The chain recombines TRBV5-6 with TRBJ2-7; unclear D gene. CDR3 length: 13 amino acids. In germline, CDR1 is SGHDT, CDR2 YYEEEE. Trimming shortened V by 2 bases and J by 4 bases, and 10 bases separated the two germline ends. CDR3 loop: CASSFRHLYEQYF. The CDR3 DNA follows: TGTGCCAGCAGCTTCCGACACCTATACGAGCAGTACTTC.

Here the CDR3 reads CASSFGTGGASGNTIYF. The CDR3 bases are TGTGCCAGCAGCTTCGGGACAGGGGGCGCATCTGGAAACACCATATATTTT. The V gene is TRBV11-3, the J gene TRBJ1-3; 12 bases match TRBD1. Germline V gene data show CDR1 as SGHNT and CDR2 as YENEEA. The CDR3 has 17 residues. With 3 bases clipped from V and 1 base from J, the junction kept 4 bases outside the gene matches.

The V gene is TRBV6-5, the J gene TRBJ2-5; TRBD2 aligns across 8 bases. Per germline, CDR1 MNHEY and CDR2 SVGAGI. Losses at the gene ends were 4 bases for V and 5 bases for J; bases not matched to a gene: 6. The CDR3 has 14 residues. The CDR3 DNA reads TGTGCCAGCAGTTTAGCGGGAATGGTGGAGACCCAGTACTTC. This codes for CASSLAGMVETQYF.

The CDR3 DNA follows: TGCGCCAGCAGCTTGGAGGGGGTACCTGAAGCTTTCTTT. As protein: CASSLEGVPEAFF. The rearrangement joins TRBV5-1 to TRBJ1-1, with TRBD1 as a possible D gene (6 bases). This CDR3 has 13 amino acids. Trimming pared 0 bases from V and 6 bases from J, leaving 9 bases between. Germline CDR1 is SGHRS and CDR2 is YFSETQ.

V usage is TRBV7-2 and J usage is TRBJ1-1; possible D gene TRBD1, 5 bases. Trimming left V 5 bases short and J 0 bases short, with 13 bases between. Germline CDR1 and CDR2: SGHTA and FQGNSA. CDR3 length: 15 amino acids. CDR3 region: CASSRDSLVNTEAFF. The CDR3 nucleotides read TGTGCCAGCAGCCGAGACAGCCTGGTGAACACTGAAGCTTTCTTT.

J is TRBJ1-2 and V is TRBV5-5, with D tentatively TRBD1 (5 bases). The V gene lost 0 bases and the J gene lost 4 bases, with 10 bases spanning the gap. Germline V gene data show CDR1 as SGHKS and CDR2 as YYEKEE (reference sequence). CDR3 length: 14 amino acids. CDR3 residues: CASSLATASYGYTF. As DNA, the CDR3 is TGTGCCAGCAGCTTGGCGACAGCTAGCTATGGCTACACCTTC.

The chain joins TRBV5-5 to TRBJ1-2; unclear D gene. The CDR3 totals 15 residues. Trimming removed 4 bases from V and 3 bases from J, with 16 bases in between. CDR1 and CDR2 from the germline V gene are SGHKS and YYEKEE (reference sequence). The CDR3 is CASSTSPNPDYGYTF. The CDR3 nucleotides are TGTGCCAGCAGCACCTCACCGAATCCAGACTATGGCTACACCTTC.

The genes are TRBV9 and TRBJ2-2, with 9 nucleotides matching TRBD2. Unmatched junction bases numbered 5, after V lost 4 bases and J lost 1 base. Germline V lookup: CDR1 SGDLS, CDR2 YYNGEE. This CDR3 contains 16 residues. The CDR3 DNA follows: TGTGCCAGCAGCCTTAGCGGGAGCCGGAACACCGGGGAGCTGTTTTTT. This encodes CASSLSGSRNTGELFF.

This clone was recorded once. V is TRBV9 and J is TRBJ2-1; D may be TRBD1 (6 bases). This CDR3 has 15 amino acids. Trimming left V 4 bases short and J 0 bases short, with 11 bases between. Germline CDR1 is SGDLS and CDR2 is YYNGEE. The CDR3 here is CASSRGGSSYNEQFF. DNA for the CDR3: TGTGCCAGCAGCCGAGGGGGAAGCTCCTACAATGAGCAGTTCTTC.

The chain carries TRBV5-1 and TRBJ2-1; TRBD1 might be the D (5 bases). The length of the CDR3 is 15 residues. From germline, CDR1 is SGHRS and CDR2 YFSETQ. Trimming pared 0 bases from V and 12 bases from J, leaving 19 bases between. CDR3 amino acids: CASSLGRAGNTPQFF. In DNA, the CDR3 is TGCGCCAGCAGCTTGGGTCGGGCAGGGAATACCCCGCAGTTCTTC.

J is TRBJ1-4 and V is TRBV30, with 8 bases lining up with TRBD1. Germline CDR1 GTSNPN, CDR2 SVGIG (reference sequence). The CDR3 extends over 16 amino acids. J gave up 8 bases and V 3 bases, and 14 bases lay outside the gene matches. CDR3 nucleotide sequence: TGTGCCTGGAGCGCCCAAGGGACAGGAAAAGGAGAAAAACTGTTTTTT. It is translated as CAWSAQGTGKGEKLFF.